Below, 2 T cell receptor beta chains from the same sample are listed, as sequenced in a study of T cell responses to AZD1222 COVID-19 vaccine. Clones were sequenced by immunoSEQ multiplex PCR, and TCRdb holds only the in-frame ones, with some missing. The repertoire includes roughly 150,000 clones, around 92% of them detected once, and approximately 1.4% sits in the top ten. Sample: peripheral blood, taken on day 0 of AZD1222 vaccination. These receptors were collected from an adult in good health.

This clone was picked up one time. This chain uses TRBV19 with TRBJ1-3; D unresolved. Germline values: CDR1 LNHDA, CDR2 SQIVND (reference sequence). The CDR3 has 13 residues. Deletions cut 9 bases from V and 0 bases from J, with 9 bases between. This CDR3 reads CASRRISGNTIYF. The CDR3 nucleotides are TGTGCCAGCCGCAGGATCTCTGGAAACACCATATATTTT.

V is TRBV3-1 (or the pseudogene TRBV3-2) and J is TRBJ2-7; 9 bases map to TRBD1. Germline V CDR1 and CDR2: LGHDT, YNNKEL (reference sequence). With V trimmed by 1 base and J by 3 bases, 13 bases remained unmatched. The CDR3 is 18 amino acids. This CDR3 reads CASSQASGPTGGNYEQYF. DNA for the CDR3: TGTGCCAGCAGCCAAGCCTCAGGACCGACAGGGGGGAACTACGAGCAGTACTTC.